The sample holds one count of the clone carrying this T cell receptor beta chain. What it binds is not known. Trimming stripped 6 bases from V and 2 bases from J, with 15 bases between. The CDR3 covers 15 residues. This record belongs to a study of T-cell memory formation after mild COVID-19. Study-level information: Largely donor-specific sequence clusters came from a couple of donors. Points from the study as a whole: Pre-infection memory showed some responding clones, and this suggested that cross-reactive memory joined.

5'RACE primed at constant segments yielded TCR alpha and TCR beta cDNA libraries bearing sample barcodes and UMIs. TCRdb ran MiXCR on the 5' RACE reads and lists one entry per CDR3 protein. The sample lists a few hundred thousand distinct CDR3 sequences, roughly a quarter seen once, with 7.5% to 10% in the top ten. This clonotype was obtained from an adult woman who had mild COVID-19 (a few samples of this study predate the infection). Cell type and time point are not known. The chain links TRBV12-3 or TRBV12-4 to TRBJ2-3; TRBD2 might be the D (6 bases). Sequenced material: PBMCs or a T cell subset sorted from them (not recorded which). The CDR3 is CASSRHGGNTDTQYF. CDR3 DNA: TGTGCCAGCAGCCGACACGGGGGAAACACAGATACGCAGTATTTT.